This T cell receptor (beta chain) was identified in a study of blood T cell repertoires in COVID-19. Background on the study: Donors in the United States, Italy and Spain gave samples during acute or convalescent COVID-19. T cells, B-cell-depleted T cells, or PBMCs supplied cDNA or gDNA.

Unmatched junction bases numbered 9, after V lost 3 bases and J lost 4 bases. CDR3 size: 15 residues. Germline CDR1 DFQATT, CDR2 SNEGSKA (reference sequence). This clone was counted between two and nine times. Assay used: immunoSEQ multiplex PCR; TCRdb lists only in-frame clones, some missing. The table records roughly 200,000 clones, 70% to 80% of them present only once. This TCR was sampled from a woman aged 45-65 years with active or convalescent COVID-19. The chain carries TRBV20-1 and TRBJ1-1; 9 bases line up with TRBD1. The sequenced material came from peripheral blood. The CDR3 DNA follows: TGCAGTGCTAGTGCGGTACAGGGGGCGGTCACTGAAGCTTTCTTT. This encodes CSASAVQGAVTEAFF.